The TCR beta chain under discussion was sequenced for a study of blood T cell repertoires in COVID-19 (dated by TCRdb to about 2020). Looking at the study overall: Samples covering the acute and convalescent phases of COVID-19 were provided by collaborators in the United States, Italy and Spain. The prospective study material was composed of cDNA or gDNA derived from T cells, B-cell-depleted T cells, or PBMCs. Deeply sampled blood TCRbeta repertoires from subjects exposed to, actively infected with, or recovered from COVID-19 were included in the dataset. A freely available public database, intended as a resource for researchers studying the immune response to SARS-CoV-2, is where the repertoires were released. Samples were obtained from the ongoing ImmuneRACE study (first 160 participants) and from 1,200 or so subjects provided by 6 global collaborators. Sample metadata almost always included a de-identified subject ID, COVID-19 status, age in years and sex. Where available, HLA class I and class II types were obtained from metadata supplied by the sample provider rather than from assay-based typing. Broader findings and caveats from the paper: The amount of clinical and demographic metadata varied by source and participant and was provided uncurated.

Remarks on this clone: The antigen this receptor binds is unknown. No per-base quality is available; no much larger clone lies one base away.

Whole blood was collected in K2EDTA tubes by collaborating institutions according to the institutions' own protocols. Collaborator samples were shipped for TCRbeta analysis as frozen whole blood, isolated PBMCs, or DNA extracted from either sample type. The CDR3 runs 14 residues from the cysteine to the phenylalanine. The CDR3 DNA has 42 bases and is translated from base 1. Reading the germline V gene gives CDR1 SGHDT and CDR2 YYEEEE. V and J lose 1 base and 0 bases, and a span of 8 bases separates them. The immunoSEQ Assay, a bias-controlled multiplex PCR, was used to amplify TCRbeta CDR3 regions from genomic DNA. On the study's bioinformatics: The number of nucleated cells in each sample was estimated from the amplification of reference gene primers within the assay. Sequence reads were collapsed and filtered to measure the absolute abundance of every unique TCRbeta CDR3 rearrangement. For each sample, productive Simpson clonality was calculated as the square root of Simpson's diversity index over productive rearrangements. TCRdb took over this immuneACCESS table, retaining in-frame rearrangements with V and J assigned. Such tables are incomplete; in checked studies, under half of the missing clones stem from an unresolved V gene, and the remainder is unexplained. For V, J and clone size, that table is used; D and trimming come from the DNA. The sample profile shows 150,000 to 200,000 clones; about nine tenths of them were found once. The top ten clonotypes cover 5.5% to 7.5% of the sample.

The sequence was collected from a man aged 35 to 55 with acute or convalescent COVID-19. The chain was built from TRBV5-6 and TRBJ2-7; confidence is insufficient to name the D gene. The specimen sequenced was peripheral blood. The CDR3 loop reads CASSLRVSSYEQYF. The bases are TGTGCCAGCAGCTTGCGTGTCAGCTCCTACGAGCAGTACTTC.